This is a list of T cell receptor beta chains from one sample in a study of technical replicates of blood from a few donors. Produced via immunoSEQ multiplex PCR; TCRdb's table is partial and in-frame only. The table records around 67,000 clones, less than 97% of them present only once. Sequenced sample: T cells isolated from PBMCs. These receptors came from a human donor in good health. CDR3s include the opening cysteine and the closing phenylalanine or tryptophan. A D gene is named only where the DNA matches it firmly. Expanded clones are given a class, and other clones once, few, many or no size at all.

>TRBV10-1|TRBJ2-5|NA|TRBD2
TGCGCCAGCAGTGAGGCGGGAGGGCCTTGGGAGACCCAGTACTTC
CASSEAGGPWETQYF
>TRBV6-1|TRBJ2-5|NA|NA
TGTGCCAGCAGTGGGCGGGCCTCGGAGACCCAGTACTTC
CASSGRASETQYF
>TRBV27|TRBJ2-5|NA|NA
TGTGCCAGCAGTTTCCTCCGCGGCCTCGTGCCTTCGGAGACCCAGTACTTC
CASSFLRGLVPSETQYF
>TRBV4-1|TRBJ2-5|NA|NA
TGCGCCAGCAGCCTAGGGTCCCCCGTAAGGGCGGGCCAGTACTTC
CASSLGSPVRAGQYF
>TRBV5-1|TRBJ2-1|once|TRBD1
TGCGCCAGCAGCTCGGGGGGACAGGGGTTCGATGAGCAGTTCTTC
CASSSGGQGFDEQFF
>TRBV28|TRBJ2-7|NA|NA
TGTGCCAGCAGAGGAGGGGGCAAAGTCCACGAGCAGTACTTC
CASRGGGKVHEQYF
>TRBV7-9|TRBJ2-7|NA|NA
TGTGCCAGCAGCTTAGGGCGTCCTTCCCCGGGGAGCTCCTACGAGCAGTACTTC
CASSLGRPSPGSSYEQYF
>TRBV7-7|TRBJ2-1|NA|NA
TGTGCTAGCAGCGGAAAAGGGGGACATGAGCAGTTCTTC
CASSGKGGHEQFF
>TRBV30|TRBJ2-2|NA|NA
TGTGCCTGGACAAAAATCAGGGAATCCGGGGAGCTGTTTTTT
CAWTKIRESGELFF
>TRBV10-3|TRBJ2-1|once|TRBD2
TGTGCCATCAGTGAGGGACTAGCGGGAGCCAATGAGCAGTTCTTC
CAISEGLAGANEQFF
>TRBV28|TRBJ2-5|NA|NA
TGTGCCAGCAGCCCCGAGGTCGTTGGGACCCAGTACTTC
CASSPEVVGTQYF
>TRBV9|TRBJ1-1|NA|NA
TGTGCCAGCAGCGATGGCGGGACTCTGAACACTGAAGCTTTCTTT
CASSDGGTLNTEAFF
>TRBV5-1|TRBJ1-2|once|TRBD1
TGCGCCAGCAGCTTATCCGGGACAGGGGGTGAGGGCTACACCTTC
CASSLSGTGGEGYTF
>TRBV7-9|TRBJ2-1|NA|TRBD2
TGTGCCAGCAGCTCTACTAGCGGGAGGTCGAATGAGCAGTTCTTC
CASSSTSGRSNEQFF
>TRBV7-9|TRBJ2-2|NA|NA
TGTGCCAGCTGGAGCTCGGCCAGCCCGAACACCGGGGAGCTGTTTTTT
CASWSSASPNTGELFF
>TRBV19|TRBJ1-5|NA|NA
TGTGCCAGTAGTATAGGGACAGTTTCTTATAGCAATCAGCCCCAGCATTTT
CASSIGTVSYSNQPQHF
>TRBV27|TRBJ2-1|NA|NA
TGTGCCAGCAGTTTAACGGACATTTACAATGAGCAGTTCTTC
CASSLTDIYNEQFF
>TRBV7-2|TRBJ1-1|NA|NA
TGTGCCAGCAGCTTGAGGGTGACTGAAGCTTTCTTT
CASSLRVTEAFF
>TRBV5-4|TRBJ2-5|NA|TRBD1
TGTGCCAGCAGCTGGACAGGGGAAGAGACCCAGTACTTC
CASSWTGEETQYF
>TRBV5-6|TRBJ2-7|NA|TRBD2
TGTGCCAGCAGCCCTTCCCGTAGCGGGAGTTCCTACGAGCAGTACTTC
CASSPSRSGSSYEQYF
>TRBV21-1|TRBJ1-1|NA|NA
TGTGCCAGCATCCAACCAAGACCAACAGGAAACACTGAAGCTTTCTTT
CASIQPRPTGNTEAFF
>TRBV13|TRBJ1-5|NA|TRBD1
TGTGCCAGCCAGGGGGGTCGCAATCAGCCCCAGCATTTT
CASQGGRNQPQHF
>TRBV6-1|TRBJ1-1|NA|NA
TGTGCCAGCAGTGAAGTTGGAGGGATGAGTGCTGAAGCTTTCTTT
CASSEVGGMSAEAFF
>TRBV7-2|TRBJ2-2|NA|NA
TGTGCCAGCAGCTTCGGGCTAGCGAGCAGCGGGGAGCTGTTTTTT
CASSFGLASSGELFF
>TRBV4-1|TRBJ2-5|NA|NA
TGCGCCAGCAGCTCCTATGGCAGGGTAGACCAAGAGACCCAGTACTTC
CASSSYGRVDQETQYF
>TRBV4-1|TRBJ1-1|NA|NA
TGCGCCAGCAAGGGCCCAACTAGGTCCACTGAAGCTTTCTTT
CASKGPTRSTEAFF
>TRBV4-1|TRBJ2-3|NA|TRBD2
TGCGCCAGCACCGGGACTAGTTGGGATACGCAGTATTTT
CASTGTSWDTQYF
>TRBV5-6|TRBJ1-1|once|NA
TGTGCCAGCAGCAGGACACAATTGAACACTGAAGCTTTCTTT
CASSRTQLNTEAFF
>TRBV5-1|TRBJ2-1|NA|NA
TGCGCCAGCAGCTTGGGACAGCTCTACAATGAGCAGTTCTTC
CASSLGQLYNEQFF
>TRBV14|TRBJ2-7|NA|NA
TGTGCCAGCAGCCAAGCAGGCTTTGCCCTAAACGAGCAGTACTTC
CASSQAGFALNEQYF
>TRBV2|TRBJ1-2|NA|NA
TGTGCCAGCAGTGAGGGGGCAGTAACTTATGGCTACACCTTC
CASSEGAVTYGYTF
>TRBV5-6|TRBJ1-2|once|NA
TGTGCCAGCAGCTTGGCCTACGGGGGCTACACCTTC
CASSLAYGGYTF
>TRBV5-1|TRBJ2-2|NA|TRBD2
TGCGCCAGCCAGCTAGCGGGGGCCGCTGCCGGGGAGCTGTTTTTT
CASQLAGAAAGELFF
>TRBV27|TRBJ2-7|NA|TRBD1
TGTGCCAGCAGTCCAGGGGGCTTCGGTCGGGAGCAGTACTTC
CASSPGGFGREQYF
>TRBV30|TRBJ2-7|NA|NA
TGTGCCTGGACCCCATGGAGAAACTCCTACGAGCAGTACTTC
CAWTPWRNSYEQYF
>TRBV6-5|TRBJ1-2|NA|NA
TGTGCCAGCAGTTACTCCTTAGACGAGGATGGCTACACCTTC
CASSYSLDEDGYTF
>TRBV18|TRBJ1-1|NA|NA
TGTGCCAGCTCATTGGACATGAACACTGAAGCTTTCTTT
CASSLDMNTEAFF
>TRBV4-1|TRBJ1-6|NA|NA
TGCGCCAGCAGCCAAGATGGGGCAGGGAGGAATTCACCCCTCCACTTT
CASSQDGAGRNSPLHF
>TRBV6-5|TRBJ1-2|NA|NA
TGTGCCAGCAGTTACTCGGCGGGTTACTGGGATGGCTACACCTTC
CASSYSAGYWDGYTF